Listed below are T cell receptor beta chains from one sample, sequenced in a study of cytomegalovirus exposure and HLA in healthy donors. TCRdb's copy holds only in-frame clones and misses some; the assay was immunoSEQ multiplex PCR. The profile covers 130,000 to 150,000 clones, with around three fifths appearing a single time and roughly 3.1% taken by the ten largest. The sequencing input was PBMCs. All receptors come from a woman aged 25 to 39 in good health and CMV-seropositive. Each CDR3 is given with its conserved first and last residue. A D gene is named only where the DNA matches it firmly. Some rows mark clone size as missing; the rest say once, few, many or name a class of expanded clone.

>.|TRBV2|TRBJ2-7|.
TGTGCCAGCCAGGGCTTGTCCTACGAGCAGTACTTC
CASQGLSYEQYF
>TRBD2|TRBV7-2|TRBJ2-7|.
TGTGCCAGCAGCCCGTGGCTAGCGGGAGACGAGCAGTACTTC
CASSPWLAGDEQYF
>.|TRBV5-1|TRBJ1-1|few
TGCGCCAGCAGCGCGTCAGGGGTGGTGAACACTGAAGCTTTCTTT
CASSASGVVNTEAFF
>.|TRBV7-2|TRBJ2-3|.
TGTGCCAGCAGCTCGGGGGTAACAGATACGCAGTATTTT
CASSSGVTDTQYF
>.|TRBV29-1|TRBJ2-7|.
TGCAGCGTCCGATCGGGGATTACCTACGAGCAGTACTTC
CSVRSGITYEQYF
>.|TRBV30|TRBJ2-7|.
TGTGCCTGGAGTTTGGACACCTCATCCTACGAGCAGTACTTC
CAWSLDTSSYEQYF
>TRBD1|TRBV15|TRBJ1-2|.
TGTGCCACCAGCAGAGTGGGGCCCTCGGGACAGCGAGGGGGCTACACCTTC
CATSRVGPSGQRGGYTF
>.|TRBV21-1|TRBJ2-4|.
TGTGCCAGCAGCAAAACGATTAGCAGGGACAGGGGAAACATTCAGTACTTC
CASSKTISRDRGNIQYF
>.|TRBV28|TRBJ2-7|.
TGTGCCAGCTCAGAGGGCCGAGAATCCTACGAGCAGTACTTC
CASSEGRESYEQYF
>TRBD2|TRBV11-2|TRBJ2-3|.
TGTGCCAGCAGCCTGGGAGGGCTGGGACTTCCAGATACGCAGTATTTT
CASSLGGLGLPDTQYF
>.|TRBV11-2|TRBJ2-7|.
TGTGCCAGCAGCAACATCGTGCAGGGGTTCTACGAGCAGTACTTC
CASSNIVQGFYEQYF
>.|TRBV7-9|TRBJ2-7|.
TGTGCCAGCAGCGTTGGATCGACTGGAAGCGAGCAGTACTTC
CASSVGSTGSEQYF
>TRBD1|TRBV19|TRBJ2-7|.
TGTGCCAGTAGTATCCCCGGGACAGGGCTAAACGAGCAGTACTTC
CASSIPGTGLNEQYF
>.|TRBV9|TRBJ1-6|few
TGTGCCAGCAGCGCCGCAGGGATGGGTTCACCCCTCCACTTT
CASSAAGMGSPLHF
>TRBD1|TRBV25-1|TRBJ1-6|.
TGTGCCAGCAGTGAAGACAGGGAAACCTATAATTCACCCCTCCACTTT
CASSEDRETYNSPLHF
>TRBD1|TRBV7-2|TRBJ1-3|few
TGTGCCAGCAGCTTAAAGAGGGGGCACTCTGGAAACACCATATATTTT
CASSLKRGHSGNTIYF
>.|TRBV28|TRBJ1-1|.
TGTGCCAGCAGTTTACTCGGGAACACTGAAGCTTTCTTT
CASSLLGNTEAFF
>.|TRBV7-9|TRBJ2-1|.
TGTGCCAGCAGCTTAGTTTCCGGACTTACCTACAATGAGCAGTTCTTC
CASSLVSGLTYNEQFF
>.|TRBV27|TRBJ2-3|.
TGTGCCAGCAGTTTTGGGGCGGGACTCACAGATACGCAGTATTTT
CASSFGAGLTDTQYF
>TRBD2|TRBV7-2|TRBJ2-7|few
TGTGCCAGCAGCTTAGGGCGGGAGGCCTCCTACGAGCAGTACTTC
CASSLGREASYEQYF
>.|TRBV4-1|TRBJ2-2|.
TGCGCCAGCAGCCCTTCTTCCTCGGGGTTTAACACCGGGGAGCTGTTTTTT
CASSPSSSGFNTGELFF
>TRBD1|TRBV4-1|TRBJ1-4|.
TGCGCCAGCAGCCAAGATCCTCCAGGGGGCGCCCTTGAAAAACTGTTTTTT
CASSQDPPGGALEKLFF
>.|TRBV30|TRBJ1-1|few
TGTGCCTGGAGTGTACCAGTCGGGCGGGGCACTGAAGCTTTCTTT
CAWSVPVGRGTEAFF
>TRBD2|TRBV5-1|TRBJ2-1|few
TGCGCCAGCAGCTTGGAGGGACTAGCGGATAGCTCCTACAATGAGCAGTTCTTC
CASSLEGLADSSYNEQFF
>.|TRBV13|TRBJ2-7|.
TGTGCCAGCAGCTTATTCCCGGGTCAGCAGTACTTC
CASSLFPGQQYF
>.|TRBV5-4|TRBJ2-3|few
TGTGCCAGCAGCTTGATTACAGGGACAGATACGCAGTATTTT
CASSLITGTDTQYF
>.|TRBV18|TRBJ2-7|.
TGTGCCAGCTCCCCACGGAGGGGGGGCTACGAGCAGTACTTC
CASSPRRGGYEQYF
>.|TRBV6-1|TRBJ1-1|.
TGTGCCAGCAGCCTAAGACAGATCACTGAAGCTTTCTTT
CASSLRQITEAFF
>TRBD1|TRBV6-1|TRBJ1-2|few
TGTGCCAGCAGCGTCGGGACAGGGGGCCATGGCTACACCTTC
CASSVGTGGHGYTF
>TRBD1|TRBV19|TRBJ2-1|.
TGTGCCAGTAGTATTGCTGGACAGGGGAACAATGAGCAGTTCTTC
CASSIAGQGNNEQFF
>.|TRBV6-5|TRBJ2-2|.
TGTGCCAGCAGTCGAACGACTAGTTCCGGGGAGCTGTTTTTT
CASSRTTSSGELFF
>.|TRBV6-1|TRBJ2-3|.
TGTGCCAGCAGTCCTCAGGGTTTGGGTACAGATACGCAGTATTTT
CASSPQGLGTDTQYF
>TRBD2|TRBV6-5|TRBJ2-7|.
TGTGCCAGCAGTGCTCAGAGCGGGAGTACCTACGAGCAGTACTTC
CASSAQSGSTYEQYF
>TRBD2|TRBV19|TRBJ2-5|.
TGTGCCAGTAGTATTCGAAGTAGCGGGGGGGAAGAGACCCAGTACTTC
CASSIRSSGGEETQYF
>.|TRBV6-5|TRBJ2-3|.
TGTGCCAGCAGCCCCGGGGGCACAGATACGCAGTATTTT
CASSPGGTDTQYF
>TRBD1|TRBV2|TRBJ2-7|few
TGTGCCACCCGGGACAGGGGGTACGAGCAGTACTTC
CATRDRGYEQYF
>.|TRBV6-6|TRBJ1-1|many
TGTGCCAGCAGTTACCCAGGTCTCAAGATGAACACTGAAGCTTTCTTT
CASSYPGLKMNTEAFF
>.|TRBV11-3|TRBJ1-1|.
TGTGCCAGCAGCGCCAGACAGGTCCGCACTGAAGCTTTCTTT
CASSARQVRTEAFF
>.|TRBV29-1|TRBJ2-7|.
TGCAGCGTTTCAAGGGGGGGCGAGCAGTACTTC
CSVSRGGEQYF
>.|TRBV27|TRBJ2-7|.
TGTGCCAGCACTTGGTCGAGTGGCTACGAGCAGTACTTC
CASTWSSGYEQYF